Following are 11 T cell receptor beta chains from one sample sequenced in a study of CXCR4 blockade with PD-1 therapy in pancreatic cancer. The method was immunoSEQ multiplex PCR; TCRdb's version includes in-frame clones alone and lacks a portion of them. The table includes over 15,000 clones, around 72% detected once. Sequencing was performed on tumor tissue. All receptors derive from a human donor with pancreatic ductal adenocarcinoma.

The rearrangement links TRBV18 to TRBJ1-4; tentative D call: TRBD1 (6 bases). The CDR3 totals 17 residues. The V and J ends lost 2 bases and 0 bases respectively, with 13 bases between them. Germline V gene data show CDR1 as KGHSH and CDR2 as LQKENI. CDR3 in amino acids: CASSPGQGPATNEKLFF. The CDR3, as DNA: TGTGCCAGCTCACCAGGGCAGGGGCCTGCAACTAATGAAAAACTGTTTTTT.

This rearrangement joins TRBV19 to TRBJ2-1; tentative D call: TRBD2 (6 bases). This CDR3 contains 15 residues. The germline V and J ends were trimmed by 5 bases and 10 bases, with 21 bases remaining between them. The germline V gene has CDR1 LNHDA and CDR2 SQIVND (reference sequence). CDR3 DNA: TGTGCCAGTAGTCCCTCTACTCGAATTGGGGGGGAGCAGTTCTTC. Protein product: CASSPSTRIGGEQFF. Based on the CDR3 plus reference TRBV19 and TRBJ2-1, the full variable domain is DGGITQSPKYLFRKEGQNVTLSCEQNLNHDAMYWYRQDPGQGLRLIYYSQIVNDFQKGDIAEGYSVSREKKESFPLTVTSAQKNPTAFYLCASSPSTRIGGEQFFGPGTRLTVL.

This chain links TRBV19 with TRBJ2-7; 7 bases line up with TRBD2. V lost 6 bases, J lost 5 bases, and 7 bases stayed unmatched. This CDR3 has 13 amino acids. CDR1 and CDR2 from the germline V gene are LNHDA and SQIVND (reference sequence). CDR3 bases: TGTGCCAGTAGCCATCGCGGGGGAGACGAGCAGTACTTC. Translated: CASSHRGGDEQYF.

The V gene is TRBV19, the J gene TRBJ2-2; tentative D call: TRBD1 (6 bases). This CDR3 spans 15 amino acids. Germline assignment: CDR1 LNHDA and CDR2 SQIVND (reference sequence). Trimming shortened V by 6 bases and J by 0 bases, and 11 bases separated the two germline ends. CDR3 nucleotides: TGTGCCAGTAGCCGGGACACTACGAACACCGGGGAGCTGTTTTTT. Encoded protein: CASSRDTTNTGELFF.

This clone has only a few counts. V usage is TRBV19 and J usage is TRBJ1-3, with D perhaps TRBD1 (5 bases). The CDR3 spans 14 residues. Deletions cut 6 bases from V and 2 bases from J, with 11 bases between. Germline CDR1 and CDR2: LNHDA and SQIVND (reference sequence). The CDR3 loop reads CASRQGAAGNTIYF. DNA for the CDR3: TGTGCCAGTAGGCAGGGTGCTGCTGGAAACACCATATATTTT. Filled out from reference TRBV19 and TRBJ1-3, the complete variable domain reads DGGITQSPKYLFRKEGQNVTLSCEQNLNHDAMYWYRQDPGQGLRLIYYSQIVNDFQKGDIAEGYSVSREKKESFPLTVTSAQKNPTAFYLCASRQGAAGNTIYFGEGSWLTVV.

This sequence joins TRBV11-3 and TRBJ2-7, with 10 bases identical to TRBD1. Germline V gene data show CDR1 as SGHNT and CDR2 as YENEEA. This CDR3 region has 14 residues. J lost 3 bases, V lost 7 bases, and 6 bases had no gene match. The DNA of the CDR3 is TGTGCCAGCACCCTTGGGACAGGGGACTACGAGCAGTACTTC. Amino acid sequence: CASTLGTGDYEQYF.

V is TRBV5-1 and J is TRBJ2-2; 9 nucleotides agree with TRBD2. The CDR3 has 16 residues. Germline CDR1 SGHRS, CDR2 YFSETQ. Losses at the gene ends were 6 bases for V and 6 bases for J; bases not matched to a gene: 12. The CDR3 DNA sequence: TGCGCCAGCACTAGTAGCGGGAGTTCCGCCGCCGGGGAGCTGTTTTTT. Protein: CASTSSGSSAAGELFF. Filled out from reference TRBV5-1 and TRBJ2-2, the complete variable domain reads KAGVTQTPRYLIKTRGQQVTLSCSPISGHRSVSWYQQTPGQGLQFLFEYFSETQRNKGNFPGRFSGRQFSNSRSEMNVSTLELGDSALYLCASTSSGSSAAGELFFGEGSRLTVL.

DNA of the CDR3: TGCGCCAGCAGTCAATCGTGGGTGGAGGGGCCTAGCACAGATACGCAGTATTTT. As protein: CASSQSWVEGPSTDTQYF. The rearrangement uses TRBV23-1 and TRBJ2-3, with a tentative D call TRBD2 (6 bases). TRBV23-1 counts as an open reading frame of uncertain function. The CDR3 extends over 18 amino acids. V was clipped by 0 bases and J by 0 bases, with 16 bases between them.

V is TRBV28 and J is TRBJ1-1; maybe TRBD1 (5 bases). Trimming stripped 6 bases from V and 7 bases from J, with 18 bases between. The CDR3 runs to 14 residues. The germline V gene has CDR1 MDHEN and CDR2 SYDVKM. This chain's CDR3 is CASRFVGAVNEAFF. The CDR3 region has the DNA TGTGCCAGCAGGTTCGTAGGGGCAGTGAATGAAGCTTTCTTT.

This clone was recorded a few times. The chain links TRBV11-3 to TRBJ2-5; TRBD1 might be the D (5 bases). Trimming left V 3 bases short and J 0 bases short, with 8 bases between. Germline loops: CDR1 SGHNT, CDR2 YENEEA. The CDR3 loop spans 14 amino acids. Here the CDR3 reads CASSFDSYQETQYF. CDR3 nucleotide sequence: TGTGCCAGCAGCTTCGACAGTTACCAAGAGACCCAGTACTTC.

The chain employs TRBV19 and TRBJ1-5; D remains unclear. The length of the CDR3 is 14 residues. The V end lost 9 bases, the J end lost 0 bases, and 12 bases lay between the germline ends. CDR1 is LNHDA, CDR2 SQIVND, per germline (reference sequence). In nucleotides, the CDR3 is TGTGCCAGCCGTGTAGGGATTAGCAATCAGCCCCAGCATTTT. It yields the protein CASRVGISNQPQHF.